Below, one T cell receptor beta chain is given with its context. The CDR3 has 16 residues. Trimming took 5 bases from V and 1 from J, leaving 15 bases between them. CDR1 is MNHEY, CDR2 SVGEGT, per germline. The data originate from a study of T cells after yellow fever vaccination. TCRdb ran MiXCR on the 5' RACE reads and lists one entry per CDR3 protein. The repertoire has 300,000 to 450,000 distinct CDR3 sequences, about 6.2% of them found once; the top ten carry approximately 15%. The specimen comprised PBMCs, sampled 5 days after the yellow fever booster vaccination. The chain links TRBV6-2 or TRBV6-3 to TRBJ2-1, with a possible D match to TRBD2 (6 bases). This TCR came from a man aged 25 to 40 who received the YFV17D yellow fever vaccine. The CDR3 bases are TGTGCCAGCAGTCAGAAGCGGGTGTATTCCTACAATGAGCAGTTCTTC. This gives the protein CASSQKRVYSYNEQFF.